These 15 T cell receptor beta chains originate from one sample sequenced in a study of blood T cells in healthy people across ages. Combining a sample-barcoded 5' primer with a J-beta primer mix, a second PCR ran for 7 to 11 cycles. TCRdb passed the 5' RACE reads through MiXCR, listing each CDR3 protein once. The sample shows about 680,000 distinct CDR3 sequences, 49% of them seen only once. The sample comprised blood. These receptors all stem from a woman in her fifties or sixties in good health.

The rearrangement joins TRBV4-3 to TRBJ2-4; 11 positions agree with TRBD1. The J call may be incorrect, as the DNA end agrees better with TRBJ2-7. The CDR3 loop spans 18 amino acids. CDR1 and CDR2 (germline): LGHNA, YSLEER. CDR3 residues: CASSQAVPGTGGNYEQYF. CDR3 sequence (DNA): TGCGCCAGCAGCCAAGCGGTCCCCGGGACAGGGGGAAACTACGAGCAGTACTTC.

The J gene is TRBJ2-7, the V gene TRBV6-2 or TRBV6-3, with 7 bases identical to TRBD1. From germline, CDR1 is MNHEY and CDR2 SVGEGT. V was pared by 4 bases and J by 0 bases, with 6 bases of the junction left unmatched. This CDR3 contains 15 residues. CDR3 nucleotides: TGTGCCAGCAGTTCCTACAGGGGAAGCTCCTACGAGCAGTACTTC. Its protein product is CASSSYRGSSYEQYF.

V gene TRBV6-6 combines with J gene TRBJ2-5; possible D gene TRBD1, 6 bases. The last part of the DNA fits TRBJ2-7 better; the J call may be wrong. This CDR3 region has 13 residues. Germline CDR1 MNHNY, CDR2 SVGAGI (reference sequence). The CDR3, as DNA: TGTGCCAGCGACCAGGGGAGAATCGGCGAGCAGTACTTC. As protein: CASDQGRIGEQYF.

This clonotype was recorded a few times. The rearrangement uses TRBV3-1 and TRBJ2-5; 11 nucleotides match TRBD2. Trimming removed 0 bases from V and 5 bases from J; junction bases left unmatched: 11. Germline V gives CDR1 LGHDT, CDR2 YNNKEL (reference sequence). The length of the CDR3 is 18 residues. CDR3 in amino acids: CASSQEATLAGARETQYF. In DNA form, the CDR3 reads TGTGCCAGCAGCCAAGAGGCGACACTAGCGGGAGCACGCGAGACCCAGTACTTC.

The V and J genes are TRBV7-2 and TRBJ2-5; 7 nucleotides line up with TRBD1. The CDR3 contains 15 residues. V lost 6 bases and J lost 1; bases outside the gene matches: 8. Germline CDR1 reads SGHTA; CDR2 reads FQGNSA. The chain's CDR3 is CASSPQAGGQETQYF. The DNA of the CDR3 is TGTGCCAGCAGTCCTCAGGCAGGGGGCCAAGAGACCCAGTACTTC.

The chain's CDR3 is CASSLMTGSYNEQFF. The DNA for the CDR3 is TGTGCCAGCAGTCTTATGACAGGGTCCTACAATGAGCAGTTCTTC. The chain employs TRBV2 and TRBJ2-1; TRBD1 agrees at 7 bases. The CDR3 totals 15 residues. The ends lost 5 bases at V and 1 base at J; junction bases unmatched: 5. The germline V gene encodes CDR1 SNHLY and CDR2 FYNNEI.

The chain joins TRBV20-1 to TRBJ2-5; the D is unclear. In germline, CDR1 is DFQATT, CDR2 SNEGSKA (reference sequence). V was trimmed by 0 bases and J by 0 bases, leaving 11 bases between them. This CDR3 spans 15 amino acids. As DNA, the CDR3 is TGCAGTGCTAGAGAGACCTATTCGTACCAAGAGACCCAGTACTTC. This gives the protein CSARETYSYQETQYF.

The rearrangement joins TRBV2 to TRBJ2-5; 7 bases agree with TRBD2. The CDR3 is 13 residues long. CDR1 is SNHLY, CDR2 FYNNEI, per germline. V lost 8 bases and J lost 4; bases outside the gene matches: 7. CDR3 sequence reads: CASGIRGGETQYF. In nucleotides, the CDR3 is TGTGCCAGCGGGATACGCGGGGGAGAGACCCAGTACTTC.

This rearrangement joins TRBV4-1 to TRBJ2-7; D perhaps matches TRBD1 (6 bases). This CDR3 comprises 15 residues. Germline CDR1 and CDR2: MGHRA and YSYEKL. The V end was cut by 4 bases, the J end by 2 bases, with 15 bases between. CDR3 DNA sequence: TGCGCCAGCAGCCCGACGGACAGAGAGGCCTACGAGCAGTACTTC. Translated, it gives CASSPTDREAYEQYF.

This clonotype showed up just a few times. CDR3 sequence (DNA): TGCGCCAGCAGCTTAAGACAGTCGTACGGTGGCTACACCTTC. Its protein is CASSLRQSYGGYTF. The V call is TRBV5-1, the J call TRBJ1-2, with D perhaps TRBD1 (5 bases). In germline, CDR1 is SGHRS, CDR2 YFSETQ. The CDR3 totals 14 residues. V was shortened by 2 bases and J by 7 bases, with 15 bases between the two germline ends.

The chain couples TRBV7-2 to TRBJ2-7; D is undetermined. The CDR3 length is 15 residues. Germline lookup yields CDR1 SGHTA and CDR2 FQGNSA. The V end was cut by 4 bases, the J end by 1 base, with 14 bases between. CDR3 amino acids: CASSSASMPSYEQYF. CDR3 bases: TGTGCCAGCAGCTCCGCTAGTATGCCATCCTACGAGCAGTACTTC. The complete variable domain, with remaining parts taken from reference TRBV7-2 and TRBJ2-7, reads GAGVSQSPSNKVTEKGKDVELRCDPISGHTALYWYRQSLGQGLEFLIYFQGNSAPDKSGLPSDRFSAERTGGSVSTLTIQRTQQEDSAVYLCASSSASMPSYEQYFGPGTRLTVT.

This chain links TRBV18 with TRBJ1-5; TRBD1 might be the D (5 bases). V shed 4 bases and J shed 3 bases, with 13 bases lying between them. There are 15 residues in the CDR3. Germline V CDR1 and CDR2: KGHSH, LQKENI. The CDR3 nucleotides are TGTGCCAGCTCACTCGGGACGGACTCCAATCAGCCCCAGCATTTT. This gives the protein CASSLGTDSNQPQHF.

The chain uses TRBV12-3 or TRBV12-4 and TRBJ2-7, with 8 bases aligning to TRBD1. The CDR3 sequence is 15 residues long. With 3 bases clipped from V and 3 bases from J, the junction kept 7 bases outside the gene matches. For the CDR3, the DNA is TGTGCCAGCAGTTTTCTGGGCAGGGGGCACTACGAGCAGTACTTC. Residues: CASSFLGRGHYEQYF.

V and J are TRBV2 and TRBJ1-1; D not resolved. Trimming took 6 bases from V and 1 from J, leaving 6 bases between them. The CDR3 has 12 residues. CDR1 SNHLY and CDR2 FYNNEI come from the germline V gene. CDR3 coding DNA: TGTGCCAGCAGAGAACAGAACACTGAAGCTTTCTTT. Its translation is CASREQNTEAFF.

CDR3 in DNA: TGTGCCAGCAGCTTTACAGGGACGGAGACCCAGTACTTC. Its protein is CASSFTGTETQYF. The V and J genes are TRBV11-2 and TRBJ2-5; D possibly corresponds to TRBD1 (6 bases). The CDR3 spans 13 residues. Germline CDR1 reads SGHAT; CDR2 reads FQNNGV. Trimming pared 3 bases from V and 5 bases from J, leaving 10 bases between.